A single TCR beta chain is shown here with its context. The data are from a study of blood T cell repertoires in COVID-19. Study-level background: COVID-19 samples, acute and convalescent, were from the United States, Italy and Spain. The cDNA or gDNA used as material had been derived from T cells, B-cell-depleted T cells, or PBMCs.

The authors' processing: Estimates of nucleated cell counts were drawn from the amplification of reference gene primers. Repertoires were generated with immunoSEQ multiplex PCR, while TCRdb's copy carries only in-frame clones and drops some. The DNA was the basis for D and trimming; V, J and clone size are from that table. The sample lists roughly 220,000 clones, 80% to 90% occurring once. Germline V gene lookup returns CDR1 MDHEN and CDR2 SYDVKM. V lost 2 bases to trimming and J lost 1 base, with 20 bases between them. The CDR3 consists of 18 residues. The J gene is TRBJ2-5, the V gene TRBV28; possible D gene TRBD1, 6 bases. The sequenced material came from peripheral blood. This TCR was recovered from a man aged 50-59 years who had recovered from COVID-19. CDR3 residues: CASSLTTPRTAFQETQYF. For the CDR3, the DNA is TGTGCCAGCAGTTTAACTACCCCCCGGACAGCCTTCCAAGAGACCCAGTACTTC. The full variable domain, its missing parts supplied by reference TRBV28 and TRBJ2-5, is DVKVTQSSRYLVKRTGEKVFLECVQDMDHENMFWYRQDPGLGLRLIYFSYDVKMKEKGDIPEGYSVSREKKERFSLILESASTNQTSMYLCASSLTTPRTAFQETQYFGPGTRLLVL.